The clone carrying this T cell receptor beta chain has only a few counts. This specimen belongs to a study of graft-versus-host responses after intestinal transplantation. The CDR3 has 14 amino acids. CDR1 is SGHRS, CDR2 YFSETQ, per germline. V lost 5 bases, J lost 5 bases, and 16 bases lay in between. Assay: immunoSEQ multiplex PCR; the TCRdb copy retains only in-frame clones and omits some. The sample carries about 39,000 clones, more than 85% recorded once. This receptor was identified in a human patient who received an intestinal transplant, so some T cells may come from the graft donor. The chain employs TRBV5-1 and TRBJ2-5; D possibly corresponds to TRBD2 (6 bases). The input for sequencing was PBMCs, taken 734 days after intestinal transplantation. This CDR3 is CASRIQPEGETQYF. CDR3 sequence (DNA): TGCGCCAGCAGAATCCAGCCGGAGGGGGAGACCCAGTACTTC.